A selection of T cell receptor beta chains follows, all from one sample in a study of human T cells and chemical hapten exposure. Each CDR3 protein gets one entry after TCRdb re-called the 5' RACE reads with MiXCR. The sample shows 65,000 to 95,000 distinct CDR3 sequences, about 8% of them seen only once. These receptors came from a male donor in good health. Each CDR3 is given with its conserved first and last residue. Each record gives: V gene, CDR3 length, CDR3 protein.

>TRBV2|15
CASSLLGGRNQPQHF
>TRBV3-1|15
CASSQNGLAAETQYF
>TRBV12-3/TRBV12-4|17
CASRSNLGHSGANVLTF
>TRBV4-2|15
CASSHPTSSGPEAFF
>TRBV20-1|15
CSARDIRGRDEKLFF
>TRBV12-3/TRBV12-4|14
CASRPGTGGMEQYF
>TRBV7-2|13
CASSIRDTYEQYF
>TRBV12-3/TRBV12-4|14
CASSLEGLNTEAFF
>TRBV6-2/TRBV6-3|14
CASSYGGALNEQFF
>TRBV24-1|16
CATSGGTGGDTDTQYF
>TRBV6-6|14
CASSAAGVNPEQFF
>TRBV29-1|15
CSVEAGDRQGYGYTF
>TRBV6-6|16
CASRPGPGNANYGYTF
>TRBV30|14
CAWLGTGGRETQYF
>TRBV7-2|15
CASSLPGPGAGELFF
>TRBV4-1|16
CASSQGQGMGNQPQHF
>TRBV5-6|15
CASRPTRLNTGELFF
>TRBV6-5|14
CASSRTGVNEKLFF
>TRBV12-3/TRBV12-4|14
CASSFVSGSYEQYF
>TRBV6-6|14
CASSPRTPSGTQYF
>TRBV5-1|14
CASSFQGGSGTQYF
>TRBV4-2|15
CASSQAPTGGETQYF
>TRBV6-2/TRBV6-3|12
CASRRPYNEQFF
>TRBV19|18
CASSVRTGGDWTKNIQYF
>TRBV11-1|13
CASSFRDQDTQYF
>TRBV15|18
CATSRDSLGAKQNTEAFF
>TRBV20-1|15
CSASRRTSALDEQFF
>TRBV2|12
CASTYAGQPQHF
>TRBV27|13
CASRPAGKGEQYF
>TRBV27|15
CASSSPTGVVTEAFF
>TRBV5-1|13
CASSLDSSEEQYF
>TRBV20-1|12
CSATGLGKTQYF
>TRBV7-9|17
CASTQAASGPSYNEQFF
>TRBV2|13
CASSSDTNTEAFF
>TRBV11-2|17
CASSTRDRGRPNTEAFF
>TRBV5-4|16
CASSSHQTGNTGELFF
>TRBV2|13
CASTQPGTEEQFF
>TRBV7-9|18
CASSWVGEYDPDGYGYTF
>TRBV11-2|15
CASSLGQHSNQPQHF
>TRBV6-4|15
CASSISGGSYNEQFF
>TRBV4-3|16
CASSQDHSGGGNTIYF
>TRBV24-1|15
CATSDPTAPYNEQFF
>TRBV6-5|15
CASSYLAGGPREQYF
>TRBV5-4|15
CASSSGTAFNSPLHF
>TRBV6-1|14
CASIFREGFQPQHF
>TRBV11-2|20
CASSPQTGQGQRVSGNTIYF